This T cell receptor beta chain comes out of a study of T cell responses to AZD1222 COVID-19 vaccine. Between the trimmed V and J ends, which lost 8 bases and 6 bases, there was a span of 11 bases. CDR3 size: 12 residues. Per the germline V gene, CDR1 is SEHNR and CDR2 is FQNEAQ (reference sequence). Data came from immunoSEQ multiplex PCR; TCRdb stores just in-frame clones and leaves some out. The sample yields some 190,000 clones, roughly nine tenths seen once. Turning to this clone: Its target is not known.

General study points: Spike-specific TCR breadth and depth both grew after two AZD1222 doses. Reportedly, nearly half of unique spike TCRs recognized epitopes outside B.1.351/B.1.1.7 mutations. Repertoires were sampled only after the peak T cell response. Among the donors, most were white British and more were female, and clonal diversity was possibly underestimated.

The sequences come from peripheral blood, collected 28 days after the second AZD1222 dose. This TCR was recovered from an adult who received the AZD1222 COVID-19 vaccine. The chain employs TRBV7-9 and TRBJ2-1; TRBD2 might be the D (6 bases). For the CDR3, the DNA is TGTGCCAGCCTCGGGACTTCCAATGAGCAGTTCTTC. Amino acids: CASLGTSNEQFF. Drawing the rest from reference TRBV7-9 and TRBJ2-1, the complete variable domain is DTGVSQNPRHKITKRGQNVTFRCDPISEHNRLYWYRQTLGQGPEFLTYFQNEAQLEKSRLLSDRFSAERPKGSFSTLEIQRTEQGDSAMYLCASLGTSNEQFFGPGTRLTVL.